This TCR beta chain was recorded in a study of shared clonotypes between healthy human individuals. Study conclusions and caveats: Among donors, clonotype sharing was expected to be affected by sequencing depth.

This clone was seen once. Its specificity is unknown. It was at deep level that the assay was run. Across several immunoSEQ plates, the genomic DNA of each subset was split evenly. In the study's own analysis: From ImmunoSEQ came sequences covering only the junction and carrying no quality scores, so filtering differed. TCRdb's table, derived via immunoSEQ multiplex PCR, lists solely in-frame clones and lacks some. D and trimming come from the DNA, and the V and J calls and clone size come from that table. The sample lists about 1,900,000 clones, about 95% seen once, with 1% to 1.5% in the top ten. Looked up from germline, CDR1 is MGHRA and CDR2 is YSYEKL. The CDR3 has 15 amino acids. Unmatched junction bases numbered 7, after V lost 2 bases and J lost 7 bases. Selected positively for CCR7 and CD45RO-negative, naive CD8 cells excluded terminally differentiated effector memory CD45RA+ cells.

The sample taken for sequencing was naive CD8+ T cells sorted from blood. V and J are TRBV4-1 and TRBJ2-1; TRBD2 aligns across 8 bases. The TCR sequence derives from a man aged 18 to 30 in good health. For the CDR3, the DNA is TGCGCCAGCAGCCAAACGGGAGGGCCCGGGAATGAGCAGTTCTTC. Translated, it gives CASSQTGGPGNEQFF.